The 14 T cell receptor beta chains given below trace back to one sample, sequenced in a study of siplizumab effects on memory and regulatory T cells (dated by TCRdb to about 2019). To prepare the library, the immunoSEQ multiplex PCR assay was applied. TCRdb retrieved this table from immuneACCESS and kept in-frame rearrangements only. Not all clones are present; in checked studies, unresolved V genes account for under half, and no reason is known for the remainder. The sample table holds over 60,000 clones, of which around 90% were seen once. Jointly, the top ten make up approximately 31% of the sample. The sequenced material came from CD8+ T cells sorted from blood. The receptors shown here come from a human donor in good health.

This clone has just a few counts. CDR3 in amino acids: CASSLGGGGVKETQYF. The CDR3 nucleotides are TGTGCCAGCAGCTTGGGCGGGGGCGGGGTAAAAGAGACCCAGTACTTC. The gene calls are TRBV5-6 and TRBJ2-5; D is possibly TRBD2 (7 bases). Germline loops: CDR1 SGHDT, CDR2 YYEEEE. There are 16 residues in the CDR3. Deletions cut 0 bases from V and 3 bases from J, with 15 bases between.

This chain links TRBV6-5 with TRBJ2-1; no definite D call. The V end lost 8 bases, the J end lost 0 bases, and 5 bases lay between the germline ends. The CDR3 runs 12 residues. Germline V gene lookup returns CDR1 MNHEY and CDR2 SVGAGI. The CDR3 nucleotides read TGTGCCAGCCTTAGCTCCTACAATGAGCAGTTCTTC. Protein sequence: CASLSSYNEQFF.

The rearrangement links TRBV19 to TRBJ2-7; 9 nucleotides line up with TRBD2. The V gene end was trimmed by 5 bases and the J gene end by 0 bases; junction bases not matched to a gene: 5. The CDR3 contains 15 residues. Germline lookup yields CDR1 LNHDA and CDR2 SQIVND (reference sequence). The CDR3, as DNA: TGTGCCAGTAGTTATAGCGGGGGAAGCTCCTACGAGCAGTACTTC. Its protein product is CASSYSGGSSYEQYF.

Here the CDR3 DNA reads TGTGCCAGCAGTTACGACGAGGCGGGGTCCTACGAGCAGTACTTC. Its translation is CASSYDEAGSYEQYF. The V and J genes are TRBV6-6 and TRBJ2-7; tentatively, D is TRBD2 (6 bases). Between the trimmed V and J ends, which lost 2 bases and 1 base, there was a span of 12 bases. The CDR3 has 15 residues. Germline V gene sequence: CDR1 MNHNY, CDR2 SVGAGI (reference sequence).

The gene calls are TRBV4-2 and TRBJ2-7; 11 nucleotides agree with TRBD2. J lost 7 bases, V lost 1 base, and 12 bases had no gene match. Looked up from germline, CDR1 is LGHNA and CDR2 is YNFKEQ. This CDR3 comprises 17 residues. The CDR3 sequence: CASSQATGTSGTREQYF. The DNA for the CDR3 is TGTGCCAGCAGCCAAGCCACCGGGACTAGCGGTACCCGGGAGCAGTACTTC.

V is TRBV9 and J is TRBJ2-5; D is unresolved. Germline V gene sequence: CDR1 SGDLS, CDR2 YYNGEE. The V gene lost 0 bases and the J gene lost 3 bases, with 9 bases spanning the gap. The CDR3 totals 14 residues. The DNA for the CDR3 is TGTGCCAGCAGCGTAGAACAAACCAAAGAGACCCAGTACTTC. Its translation is CASSVEQTKETQYF.

The CDR3 nucleotides are TGTGCCAGCGCCATAGGGTTTTCCTACGAGCAGTACTTC. This codes for CASAIGFSYEQYF. This chain links TRBV5-8 with TRBJ2-7; D gene uncertain. This CDR3 comprises 13 residues. CDR1 is SGHTS, CDR2 YDEGEE, per germline. V was shortened by 7 bases and J by 1 base, with 12 bases between the two germline ends.

V gene TRBV27 combines with J gene TRBJ2-7; D perhaps matches TRBD1 (5 bases). In germline, CDR1 is MNHEY, CDR2 SMNVEV (reference sequence). Trimming stripped 2 bases from V and 7 bases from J, with 18 bases between. This CDR3 comprises 15 residues. Here the CDR3 reads CASSLTVAGLREQYF. DNA of the CDR3: TGTGCCAGCAGTTTAACCGTCGCAGGGCTTCGGGAGCAGTACTTC.

This sequence joins TRBV6-5 and TRBJ1-1; weak D call: TRBD1 (5 bases). The V end lost 0 bases, the J end lost 0 bases, and 11 bases lay between the germline ends. This CDR3 comprises 16 residues. The germline CDR1 and CDR2 sequences are MNHEY and SVGAGI. The chain's CDR3 is CASSYSIHRMNTEAFF. CDR3 DNA sequence: TGTGCCAGCAGTTACTCGATACACAGGATGAACACTGAAGCTTTCTTT.

The gene calls are TRBV6-1 and TRBJ2-1; D is unresolved. The ends were cut back, 8 bases at V and 8 bases at J, with 19 bases in the middle. Germline V gene sequence: CDR1 MNHNS, CDR2 SASEGT. The CDR3 is 14 amino acids. The CDR3 DNA follows: TGTGCCAGCCATGATCGGGCTATAAATGATGAGCAGTTCTTC. Its translation is CASHDRAINDEQFF.

The V and J genes are TRBV7-9 and TRBJ1-5, with D possibly matching TRBD1 (6 bases). This CDR3 contains 16 residues. V shed 1 base and J shed 7 bases, with 17 bases lying between them. CDR1 is SEHNR and CDR2 is FQNEAQ in the germline V gene (reference sequence). The CDR3 coding sequence is TGTGCCAGCAGCTTAGTGGGGGGCAGGGGCGACCAGCCCCAGCATTTT. Its translation is CASSLVGGRGDQPQHF.

The chain links TRBV4-2 to TRBJ2-7; 8 bases are a match to TRBD2. J was trimmed by 1 base and V by 1 base; bases with no gene match: 12. Germline assignment: CDR1 LGHNA and CDR2 YNFKEQ. The CDR3 loop spans 18 amino acids. CDR3 protein: CASSQVPTGGPYSYEQYF. CDR3 nucleotides: TGTGCCAGCAGCCAAGTACCAACGGGGGGGCCCTATTCCTACGAGCAGTACTTC.

This clone was detected once. This sequence joins TRBV27 and TRBJ1-5; a possible D gene is TRBD1 (5 bases). Germline CDR1 is MNHEY and CDR2 is SMNVEV (reference sequence). V was shortened by 0 bases and J by 12 bases, with 15 bases between the two germline ends. The CDR3 runs 14 residues. The CDR3 here is CASSLSRGLELQHF. The CDR3, as DNA: TGTGCCAGCAGTTTATCGAGGGGTCTCGAACTCCAGCATTTT.

The chain uses TRBV7-9 and TRBJ1-5; no reliable D call. The germline V and J ends were trimmed by 0 bases and 4 bases, with 16 bases remaining between them. The CDR3 extends over 17 amino acids. The germline gives CDR1 SEHNR, CDR2 FQNEAQ (reference sequence). The CDR3 DNA follows: TGTGCCAGCAGCTTAGCGCTTGGGGAGCATCCTAATCAGCCCCAGCATTTT. This codes for CASSLALGEHPNQPQHF.